These 2 T cell receptor beta chains originate from one sample sequenced in a study of spatial heterogeneity in lung cancer. Documented time point: sample taken at primary tumor resection. Whole RNA obtained from tumor, nontumor lung or frozen PBMC underwent sequencing without sorting. One entry per CDR3 protein results from TCRdb running MiXCR on the 5' RACE reads. The repertoire consists of roughly 28,000 distinct CDR3 sequences, with roughly 8.4% occurring once and the leading ten covering approximately 35%. The specimen was PBMCs, collected at surgery. The receptors shown here come from a female donor with early-stage non-small cell lung cancer.

There are many counts of this clonotype. The rearrangement links TRBV2 to TRBJ2-1; the D gene is possibly TRBD2 (6 bases). Germline lookup yields CDR1 SNHLY and CDR2 FYNNEI. The CDR3 consists of 16 residues. The ends were cut back, 6 bases at V and 4 bases at J, with 19 bases in the middle. CDR3 nucleotides: TGTGCCAGCAGACCAAAGCGGGTTAGCTCTTACAATGAGCAGTTCTTC. This sequence encodes CASRPKRVSSYNEQFF.

This clonotype showed up just a few times. The genes are TRBV11-2 and TRBJ1-6; the D is unclear. The CDR3 sequence is 16 residues long. V was trimmed by 0 bases and J by 0 bases, leaving 6 bases between them. CDR1 SGHAT and CDR2 FQNNGV come from the germline V gene. The CDR3 loop is CASSLDRSSYNSPLHF. The CDR3 region has the DNA TGTGCCAGCAGCTTAGACAGGAGCTCCTATAATTCACCCCTCCACTTT.